This TCR beta chain emerged from a study of blood T cell repertoires in COVID-19 (dated by TCRdb to 2019 to 2021). Regarding the research as a whole: The collaborator samples originated in the United States, Italy and Spain and spanned the acute and convalescent phases of COVID-19. The material from the prospective study consisted of cDNA or gDNA derived from T cells, B-cell-depleted T cells, or PBMCs. The dataset comprised deeply sampled blood TCRbeta repertoires from subjects exposed to, actively infected with, or recovered from COVID-19. The repertoires were made available in a free public database intended to serve as a resource for research on the immune response to SARS-CoV-2. Samples were obtained from the ongoing ImmuneRACE study (first 160 participants) and from some 1,300 subjects provided by 6 global collaborators. Nearly every sample came with metadata listing a de-identified subject ID, COVID-19 status, age in years and sex. Where available, HLA class I and class II types were obtained from metadata supplied by the sample provider rather than from assay-based typing.

Overall study results and their limits: The quantity of clinical and demographic metadata differed by source and by participant and was supplied without curation.

V and J lose 0 bases and 3 bases, and a span of 5 bases separates them. Taken from cysteine to phenylalanine, the CDR3 has 13 residues. CDR3 DNA only is kept here, 39 bases in frame from base 1. The CDR1 and CDR2 encoded by the germline V gene are MGHDK and SYGVNS. Collaborating institutions collected whole blood in K2EDTA tubes following their own protocols. Collaborator samples were shipped for TCRbeta analysis as frozen whole blood, isolated PBMCs, or DNA extracted from either sample type. This clone was seen a few times. No antigen is known for it. Base qualities are missing; no much larger clone stands one base away. TCRbeta CDR3 regions were amplified from genomic DNA using the immunoSEQ Assay, a bias-controlled multiplex PCR. Processing in the source paper ran as follows. Within the assay, amplification of reference gene primers was used to estimate how many nucleated cells each sample contained. To quantify the absolute abundance of each unique TCRbeta CDR3 rearrangement, sequence reads were collapsed and filtered. For each sample, productive Simpson clonality was calculated as the square root of Simpson's diversity index across productive rearrangements. As stored in TCRdb, this immuneACCESS dataset retains in-frame rearrangements with V and J assigned. A fraction of the clones does not appear; measured against another copy, unresolved V genes explain less than half of the discrepancy, and the remainder lacks a known reason. V and J calls and clone size are those listed in that table; D and trimming were worked out from the DNA. This sample lists a few hundred thousand clones; roughly four fifths were detected once. Roughly 3.3% of the sample is in the top ten clones.

This clonotype originated in a woman between 18 and 29 years old with acute or convalescent COVID-19. The specimen sequenced was peripheral blood. The V gene is TRBV25-1 and the J gene is TRBJ2-5; too little of a D gene remains to name it. For the CDR3, the sequence is CASSEYLEETQYF. The bases read TGTGCCAGCAGTGAATATCTCGAAGAGACCCAGTACTTC.